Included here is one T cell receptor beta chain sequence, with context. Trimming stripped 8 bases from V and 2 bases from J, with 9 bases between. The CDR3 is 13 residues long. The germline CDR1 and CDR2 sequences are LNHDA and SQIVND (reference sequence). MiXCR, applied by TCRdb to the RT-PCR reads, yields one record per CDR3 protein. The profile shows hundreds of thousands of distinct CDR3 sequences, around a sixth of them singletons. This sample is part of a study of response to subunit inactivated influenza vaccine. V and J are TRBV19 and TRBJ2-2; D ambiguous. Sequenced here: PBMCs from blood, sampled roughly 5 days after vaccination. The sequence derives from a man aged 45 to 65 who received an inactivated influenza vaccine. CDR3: CASGPRNTGELFF. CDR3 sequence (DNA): TGTGCCAGTGGACCGCGTAACACCGGGGAGCTGTTTTTT.